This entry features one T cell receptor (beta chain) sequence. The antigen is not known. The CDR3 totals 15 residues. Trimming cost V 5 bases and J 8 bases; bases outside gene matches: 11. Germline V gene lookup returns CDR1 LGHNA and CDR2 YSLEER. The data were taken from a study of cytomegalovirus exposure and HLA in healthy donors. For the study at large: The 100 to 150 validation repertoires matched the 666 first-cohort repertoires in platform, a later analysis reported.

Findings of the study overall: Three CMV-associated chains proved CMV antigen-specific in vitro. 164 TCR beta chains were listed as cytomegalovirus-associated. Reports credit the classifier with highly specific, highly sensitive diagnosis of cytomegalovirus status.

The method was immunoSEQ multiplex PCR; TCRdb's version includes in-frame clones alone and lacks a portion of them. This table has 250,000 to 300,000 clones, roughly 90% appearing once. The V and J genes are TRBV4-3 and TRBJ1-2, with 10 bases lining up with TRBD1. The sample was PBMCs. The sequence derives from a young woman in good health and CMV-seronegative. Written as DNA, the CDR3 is TGCGCCAGCAGCGCCTTGACAGGGGGCTGGAGAGGCTACACCTTC. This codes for CASSALTGGWRGYTF.